This T cell receptor (beta chain) was obtained from a study of blood T cell repertoires in COVID-19 (dated by TCRdb to 2019 to 2021). About the investigation overall: Collaborator samples came from the United States, Italy and Spain and covered acute and convalescent phases of COVID-19. The dataset comprised deeply sampled blood TCRbeta repertoires from subjects exposed to, actively infected with, or recovered from COVID-19. The repertoires were released in a freely available public database meant as a resource for research on the immune response to SARS-CoV-2. A de-identified subject ID, COVID-19 status, age in years and sex were almost always included in the sample metadata. The samples were drawn from the first 160 participants of the ongoing ImmuneRACE study and from some 1,300 subjects provided by 6 global collaborators. The prospective study material was composed of cDNA or gDNA derived from T cells, B-cell-depleted T cells, or PBMCs. Where available, HLA class I and class II types were taken from metadata supplied by the sample provider and were not determined by assay-based typing.

Whole blood was collected in K2EDTA tubes by collaborating institutions according to the institutions' own protocols. Collaborator samples were shipped for TCRbeta analysis as frozen whole blood, isolated PBMCs, or DNA extracted from either sample type. The immunoSEQ Assay, a bias-controlled multiplex PCR, was used to amplify TCRbeta CDR3 regions from genomic DNA. Per the original workflow: The number of nucleated cells in each sample was estimated from the amplification of reference gene primers within the assay. To quantify the absolute abundance of each unique TCRbeta CDR3 rearrangement, sequence reads were collapsed and filtered. Productive Simpson clonality was computed per sample as the square root of Simpson's diversity index over productive rearrangements. TCRdb holds this immuneACCESS table with in-frame rearrangements only. Some clones are missing; in checked studies, unresolved V genes explain under half, and the rest has no known cause. The DNA was the basis for D and trimming; V, J and clone size are from that table. Counted in this sample were about 35,000 clones; 88% of them appeared once. The ten largest clones represent around 5.2% of the sample.

What the research found in general, with its limitations: Clinical and demographic metadata were provided uncurated, with the amount varying by source and participant.

Trimming at the junction amounts to 6 bases on V and 4 bases on J, and the germline ends lie 10 bases apart. CDR1 KGHDR and CDR2 SFDVKD were looked up in the germline V gene. From its cysteine to its phenylalanine, the CDR3 spans 13 amino acids. The kept DNA is CDR3 alone, 39 bases in frame from the first base. On this clone itself: Its antigen is unknown. There are no base qualities to consult, and no much larger clone falls within one base.

The rearranged chain carries TRBV24-1 and TRBJ2-3, and TRBD1 may be the D gene, going by 5 matching bases. Material for sequencing was peripheral blood. The TCR was taken from a woman in her 70s with active COVID-19. The nucleotide sequence reads as follows: TGTGCCACCAGTAGGGCAGGGTCAGATACGCAGTATTTT. Translation gives CATSRAGSDTQYF.